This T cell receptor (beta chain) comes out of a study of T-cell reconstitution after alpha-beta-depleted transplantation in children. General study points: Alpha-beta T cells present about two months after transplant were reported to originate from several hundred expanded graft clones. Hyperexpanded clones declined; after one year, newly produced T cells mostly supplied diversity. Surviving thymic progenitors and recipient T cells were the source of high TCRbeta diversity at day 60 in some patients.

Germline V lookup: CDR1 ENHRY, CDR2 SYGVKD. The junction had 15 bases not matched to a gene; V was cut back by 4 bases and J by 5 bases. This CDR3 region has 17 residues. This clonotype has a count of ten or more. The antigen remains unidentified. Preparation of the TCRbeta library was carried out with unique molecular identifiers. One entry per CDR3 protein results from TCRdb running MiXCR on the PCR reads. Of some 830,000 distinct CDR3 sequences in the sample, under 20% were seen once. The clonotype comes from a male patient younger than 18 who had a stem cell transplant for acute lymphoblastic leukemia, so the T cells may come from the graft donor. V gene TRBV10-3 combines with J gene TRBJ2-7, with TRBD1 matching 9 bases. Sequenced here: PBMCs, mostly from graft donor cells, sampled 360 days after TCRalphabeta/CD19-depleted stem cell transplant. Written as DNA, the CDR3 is TGTGCCATCAGTGTCCGGGGGACGGGACAGGGCACTGACGAGCAGTACTTC. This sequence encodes CAISVRGTGQGTDEQYF.